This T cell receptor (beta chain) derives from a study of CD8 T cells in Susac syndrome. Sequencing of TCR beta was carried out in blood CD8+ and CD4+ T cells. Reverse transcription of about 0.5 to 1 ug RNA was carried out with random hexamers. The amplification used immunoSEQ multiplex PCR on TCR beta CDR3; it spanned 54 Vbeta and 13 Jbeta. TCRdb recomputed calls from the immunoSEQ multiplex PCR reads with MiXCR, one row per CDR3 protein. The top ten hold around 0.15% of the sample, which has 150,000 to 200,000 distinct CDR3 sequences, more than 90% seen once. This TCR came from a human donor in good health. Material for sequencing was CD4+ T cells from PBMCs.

The CDR3 protein is CAGRSGATDTQYF. The CDR3 nucleotides are TGTGCCGGCCGGAGCGGGGCAACAGATACGCAGTATTTT. This chain connects TRBV28 to TRBJ2-3; 7 positions match TRBD2. The CDR3 is made up of 13 amino acids. Looked up from germline, CDR1 is MDHEN and CDR2 is SYDVKM. V shed 11 bases, J shed 3 bases, and the junction held 8 bases outside the gene matches.